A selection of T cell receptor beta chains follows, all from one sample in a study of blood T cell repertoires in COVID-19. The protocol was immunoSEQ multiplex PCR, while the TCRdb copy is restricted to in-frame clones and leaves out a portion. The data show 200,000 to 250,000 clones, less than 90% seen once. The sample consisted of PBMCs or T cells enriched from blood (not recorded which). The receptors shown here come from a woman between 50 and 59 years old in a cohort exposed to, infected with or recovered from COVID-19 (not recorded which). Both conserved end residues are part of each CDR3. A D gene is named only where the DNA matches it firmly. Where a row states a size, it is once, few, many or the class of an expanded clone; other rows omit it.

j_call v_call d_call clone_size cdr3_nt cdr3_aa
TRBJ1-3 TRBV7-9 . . TGTGCCAGCAGCCAGCCGGGGTCCTCCTCTGGAAACACCATATATTTT CASSQPGSSSGNTIYF
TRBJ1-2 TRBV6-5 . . TGTGCCAGCAGTTCCCCGACGAAAGATAGCGGCGGCTACACCTTC CASSSPTKDSGGYTF
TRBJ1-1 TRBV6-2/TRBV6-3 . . TGTGCCAGCAGTTACGCTTCATTGGGTAGCGCTGAAGCTTTCTTT CASSYASLGSAEAFF
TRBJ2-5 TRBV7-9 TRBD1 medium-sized TGTGCCAGCAGCTTAGGGACAGGGGAGCCCCAAGAGACCCAGTACTTC CASSLGTGEPQETQYF
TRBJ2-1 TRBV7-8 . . TGTGCCAGCAGCTTAGCGCTAGCGTATTTCCTTACGTACAATGAGCAGTTCTTC CASSLALAYFLTYNEQFF
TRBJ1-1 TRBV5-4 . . TGTGCCAGCAGCGCGGGAGGGGTGGTAGACACTGAAGCTTTCTTT CASSAGGVVDTEAFF
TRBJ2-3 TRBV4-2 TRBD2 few TGTGCCAGCAGCCAAGATCAGCGGGGCCCCCGCACAGATACGCAGTATTTT CASSQDQRGPRTDTQYF
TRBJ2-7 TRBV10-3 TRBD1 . TGTGCCATCAGCCCAGCGGCAGGGGGTCTCCACGAGCAGTACTTC CAISPAAGGLHEQYF
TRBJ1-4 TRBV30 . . TGTGCCTGGAGTGTACTCAGGGGAGATGAAAAACTGTTTTTT CAWSVLRGDEKLFF
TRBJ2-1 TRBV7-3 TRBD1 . TGTGCCAGCAGCTTGGGACAGGGGCCCTACAATGAGCAGTTCTTC CASSLGQGPYNEQFF
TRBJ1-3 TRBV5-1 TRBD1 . TGCGCCAGCAGCACCGGGACAGACCTTTACTCTGGAAACACCATATATTTT CASSTGTDLYSGNTIYF